This TCR beta chain was captured by sequencing in a study of cytotoxic CD8 clonotypes in ibrutinib-treated CLL. V lost 5 bases, J lost 4 bases, and 8 bases stayed unmatched. CDR3 length: 14 residues. Germline CDR1 is MNHEY and CDR2 is SMNVEV (reference sequence). There are a few counts of this clone. PBMCs were cryopreserved, and 1.5 to 2.5 micrograms of genomic DNA from them went into TCR beta libraries. Produced via immunoSEQ multiplex PCR; TCRdb's table is partial and in-frame only. The table has about 310,000 clones, approximately 80% seen once. The receptor was derived from a human donor with chronic lymphocytic leukemia. The sequenced sample was PBMCs, obtained before ibrutinib treatment. The chain links TRBV27 to TRBJ2-7; 7 bases align to TRBD2. This CDR3 reads CASSQGRRGYEQYF. In DNA, the CDR3 is TGTGCCAGCAGTCAAGGGCGGCGGGGGTACGAGCAGTACTTC.